This section outlines one T cell receptor (beta chain) sequence together with its context. The sample holds one count of this clone. This clone's antigen is unknown. Per-base quality was not reported, and no clone a single base away is much larger than it. The germline V and J ends show losses of 5 bases and 5 bases respectively, and no gene match explains 4 bases of the junction. Looking up the germline V gene (reference sequence) yields CDR1 LNHDA and CDR2 SQIVND. Including cysteine and phenylalanine, the CDR3 has 14 amino acids. The entry retains the CDR3 DNA only, 42 bases that are in frame from base 1. Library preparation was by the immunoSEQ multiplex PCR assay. In TCRdb, the immuneACCESS table is reduced to in-frame sequences with V and J assigned. These tables do not hold every clone; where another copy was compared, an unresolved V gene accounts for under half, and the others remain unexplained. In all, the sample holds tens of thousands of clones, and 94% of those were seen once. The top ten hold roughly 5% of the sample.

The data stem from a study of T cell changes during pregnancy in multiple sclerosis (dated by TCRdb to between 2018 and 2020). With regard to the full study: The study examined how the T cell repertoire changed over the course of pregnancy in women with multiple sclerosis.

The sequencing used CD8+ T cells from peripheral blood mononuclear cells, collected before pregnancy. This receptor was obtained from a female donor with multiple sclerosis, enrolled in a pregnancy study. The sequence is built from TRBV19 and TRBJ2-7; 12 bases in between match TRBD2. The encoded CDR3 is CASSLAGGPNEQYF. The DNA sequence is TGTGCCAGTAGTCTAGCGGGAGGGCCCAACGAGCAGTACTTC.